This T cell receptor (beta chain) was sequenced in a study of T-cell memory formation after mild COVID-19. About the research overall: Most TCR clusters belonged to a single donor.

Study-level points and caveats: CD4+ contracting clones lay mainly in CM and EM, CD8+ ones in EMRA. Later expanders leaned toward CD4+, whereas clones contracting from day 15 to 85 were balanced CD4/CD8.

The CDR3 extends over 13 amino acids. The germline CDR1 and CDR2 sequences are SGHKS and YYEKEE (reference sequence). Trimming pared 4 bases from V and 3 bases from J, leaving 11 bases between. In its sample, this clonotype was seen a few times. Its antigen remains unidentified. The TCR alpha and TCR beta cDNA libraries, bearing sample barcodes and UMIs, were generated by 5'RACE using constant-segment primers. Each CDR3 protein is one row after TCRdb ran MiXCR on the 5' RACE reads. The sample records under 450,000 distinct CDR3 sequences, less than 25% being singletons. The sample comprised PBMCs or a T cell subset sorted from them (not recorded which). The sequence was collected from a man aged 18 to 29 who had mild COVID-19 (a few samples of this study predate the infection). Cell type and time point are not known. V usage is TRBV5-5 and J usage is TRBJ2-7; the D gene is possibly TRBD1 (6 bases). The chain's CDR3 is CASSLNRDYEQYF. The CDR3, as DNA: TGTGCCAGCAGCCTTAACAGGGACTACGAGCAGTACTTC.